Listed here are 29 T cell receptor beta chains from one sample, sequenced in a study of OX40 agonist ivuxolimab in advanced cancers. TCRdb keeps only in-frame clones here, not all; method: immunoSEQ multiplex PCR. Of approximately 49,000 clones in the sample, 81% were seen once. The specimen was CD4+ or CD8+ T cells sorted from blood, collected in a trial of the OX40 agonist ivuxolimab. These receptors originate from an adult with an advanced solid tumor such as melanoma, head and neck, liver or kidney cancer.

CDR3 in DNA: TGTGCCAGCAGTGAAGCTGAGGGCGCCGGGGAGCTGTTTTTT. It encodes CASSEAEGAGELFF. This rearrangement joins TRBV2 to TRBJ2-2; perhaps TRBD2 as D (5 bases). The germline V gene has CDR1 SNHLY and CDR2 FYNNEI. The CDR3 contains 14 residues. V was trimmed by 0 bases and J by 6 bases, leaving 8 bases between them.

The J gene is TRBJ1-2, the V gene TRBV4-1; D possibly corresponds to TRBD1 (5 bases). Germline V gene lookup returns CDR1 MGHRA and CDR2 YSYEKL. The CDR3 covers 14 residues. V was clipped by 2 bases and J by 2 bases, with 9 bases between them. The CDR3 spells CASSQIGDNYGYTF. The CDR3 coding sequence is TGCGCCAGCAGCCAAATAGGGGACAACTATGGCTACACCTTC.

The chain has TRBV5-5 and TRBJ2-7; D ambiguous. V was pared by 4 bases and J by 1 base, with 15 bases between. CDR3 length: 15 residues. The germline V gene has CDR1 SGHKS and CDR2 YYEKEE (reference sequence). For the CDR3, the DNA is TGTGCCAGCAGCCACGAGGCAGGAATTTCCTACGAGCAGTACGTC. Amino acids: CASSHEAGISYEQYV.

There are a few counts of this clone. The chain is built from TRBV5-1 and TRBJ2-7; the match to TRBD2 covers 7 bases. Unmatched junction bases numbered 10, after V lost 4 bases and J lost 3 bases. CDR3 length equals 15 residues. Germline V gene sequence: CDR1 SGHRS, CDR2 YFSETQ. The CDR3 is CASSPGGSSLYEQYF. For the CDR3, the DNA is TGCGCCAGCAGCCCCGGGGGGTCGTCCCTCTACGAGCAGTACTTC.

This chain links TRBV6-9 with TRBJ1-5; D is uncertain. The V and J ends lost 5 bases and 4 bases respectively, with 12 bases between them. The CDR3 length is 14 residues. Germline loops: CDR1 MNHGY, CDR2 SVAAGI. CDR3: CASSPFGPNQPQHF. The CDR3 DNA is TGTGCCAGCAGTCCCTTCGGACCAAATCAGCCCCAGCATTTT.

The rearrangement links TRBV28 to TRBJ1-1; D is uncertain. The germline CDR1 and CDR2 sequences are MDHEN and SYDVKM. Trimming stripped 5 bases from V and 5 bases from J, with 15 bases between. The CDR3 loop spans 14 amino acids. Here the CDR3 reads CASSPGLLGTEAFF. The CDR3 DNA reads as TGTGCCAGCAGTCCTGGCCTCCTAGGGACTGAAGCTTTCTTT.

V is TRBV9 and J is TRBJ2-7; D possibly corresponds to TRBD2 (6 bases). CDR3 length: 14 amino acids. Trimming shortened V by 4 bases and J by 3 bases, and 14 bases separated the two germline ends. Germline V gene lookup returns CDR1 SGDLS and CDR2 YYNGEE. CDR3 in amino acids: CASSLGTSSYEQYF. The CDR3 DNA follows: TGTGCCAGCAGCTTAGGGACTTCTAGCTACGAGCAGTACTTC.

This chain joins TRBV4-1 and TRBJ2-3; no firm D call. V lost 1 base and J 9 bases, leaving 8 bases between the germline ends. The germline V gene encodes CDR1 MGHRA and CDR2 YSYEKL. The CDR3 contains 12 residues. In DNA form, the CDR3 reads TGCGCCAGCAGCCAAGTCCGCACCACGCAGTATTTT. Residues: CASSQVRTTQYF.

The rearrangement links TRBV27 to TRBJ1-1; 9 bases agree with TRBD1. The CDR3 totals 14 residues. Germline-derived CDR1 and CDR2 are MNHEY and SMNVEV (reference sequence). V shed 2 bases, J shed 4 bases, and the junction held 2 bases outside the gene matches. CDR3 sequence: CASSLTGGRTEAFF. For the CDR3, the DNA is TGTGCCAGCAGTTTAACAGGGGGCCGCACTGAAGCTTTCTTT.

The table lists this clone with a few counts. The chain uses TRBV16 and TRBJ2-7; D may be TRBD1 (5 bases). This CDR3 spans 14 amino acids. Germline V gene data show CDR1 as KGHSY and CDR2 as FQNENV. V shed 2 bases and J shed 0 bases, with 8 bases lying between them. The CDR3 DNA is TGTGCCAGCAGCCAAAGGCAGGGCTCCTACGAGCAGTACTTC. This encodes CASSQRQGSYEQYF. The complete variable domain, with remaining parts taken from reference TRBV16 and TRBJ2-7, reads GEEVAQTPKHLVRGEGQKAKLYCAPIKGHSYVFWYQQVLKNEFKFLISFQNENVFDETGMPKERFSAKCLPNSPCSLEIQATKLEDSAVYFCASSQRQGSYEQYFGPGTRLTVT.

As concerns this clone: The junction shows a germline mismatch at one end, possibly a read error. The chain combines TRBV9 with TRBJ2-2; TRBD1 aligns across 11 bases. From germline, CDR1 is SGDLS and CDR2 YYNGEE. The CDR3 loop spans 17 amino acids. The CDR3 sequence: CANSSRTGGAGGGELFF. The CDR3 nucleotides read TGTGCCAACAGCTCGCGGACAGGGGGCGCAGGAGGAGGGGAGCTGTTTTTT.

The CDR3 region is CASSEYEQYF. DNA for the CDR3: TGTGCCAGCAGTGAATACGAGCAGTACTTC. The rearrangement links TRBV6-1 to TRBJ2-7; D uncertain. Trimming pared 2 bases from V and 4 bases from J, leaving 0 bases between. The germline gives CDR1 MNHNS, CDR2 SASEGT. The CDR3 sequence is 10 residues long.

This sequence joins TRBV9 and TRBJ2-3; D is possibly TRBD1 or TRBD2 (7 bases each). Germline CDR1 reads SGDLS; CDR2 reads YYNGEE. V was trimmed by 3 bases and J by 4 bases, leaving 12 bases between them. The CDR3 is 14 residues long. CDR3 sequence reads: CASSAGGAPDTQYF. The CDR3 nucleotides read TGTGCCAGCAGCGCAGGGGGGGCTCCAGATACGCAGTATTTT.

V and J are TRBV5-4 and TRBJ1-2, with 7 bases matching TRBD1. V was pared by 3 bases and J by 4 bases, with 12 bases of the junction left unmatched. Germline-derived CDR1 and CDR2 are SGHNT and YYREEE (reference sequence). This CDR3 contains 16 residues. The CDR3 reads CASSSDRVETFYGYTF. As DNA, the CDR3 is TGTGCCAGCAGCTCAGACAGGGTGGAGACCTTCTATGGCTACACCTTC.

This rearrangement joins TRBV5-4 to TRBJ1-2; D not resolved. Trimming shortened V by 0 bases and J by 8 bases, and 5 bases separated the two germline ends. This CDR3 has 11 amino acids. CDR1 and CDR2 from the germline V gene are SGHNT and YYREEE (reference sequence). CDR3 DNA sequence: TGTGCCAGCAGCTTGGTCGGCGGCTACACCTTC. Its protein product is CASSLVGGYTF.

This chain connects TRBV10-1 to TRBJ2-1, with D maybe TRBD1 (6 bases). V lost 3 bases and J 3 bases, leaving 15 bases between the germline ends. There are 16 residues in the CDR3. Per germline, CDR1 WNHNN and CDR2 SYGVQD (reference sequence). The CDR3, as DNA: TGCGCCAGCAGTGAAGATCTGACAGGTTACTACAATGAGCAGTTCTTC. Encoded protein: CASSEDLTGYYNEQFF.

This clone was counted only a few times. The chain employs TRBV5-1 and TRBJ2-3, with D hard to call. V was shortened by 5 bases and J by 0 bases, with 7 bases between the two germline ends. CDR3 length: 13 amino acids. Germline V gene lookup returns CDR1 SGHRS and CDR2 YFSETQ. DNA for the CDR3: TGCGCCAGCAGTCTTTGGAGCACAGATACGCAGTATTTT. Its translation is CASSLWSTDTQYF.

This chain links TRBV6-5 with TRBJ1-1, with no clear D. This CDR3 is built from 16 residues. V was pared by 0 bases and J by 3 bases, with 14 bases between. CDR1 is MNHEY and CDR2 is SVGAGI in the germline V gene. In nucleotides, the CDR3 is TGTGCCAGCAGTTACTCGCTTGTGAGGGATGACACTGAAGCTTTCTTT. Translated, it gives CASSYSLVRDDTEAFF.

The chain is built from TRBV27 and TRBJ2-2; D assignment may be TRBD1 or TRBD2 (5 bases each). V was clipped by 3 bases and J by 1 base, with 15 bases between them. The germline gives CDR1 MNHEY, CDR2 SMNVEV (reference sequence). This CDR3 region has 17 residues. Written as DNA, the CDR3 is TGTGCCAGCAGTTTTATTGCGGGCCAGGGGAACACCGGGGAGCTGTTTTTT. It translates to CASSFIAGQGNTGELFF.

This sequence joins TRBV11-3 and TRBJ2-2; maybe TRBD1 (5 bases). The CDR3 is 13 residues long. Trimming shortened V by 1 base and J by 11 bases, and 11 bases separated the two germline ends. Germline CDR1 is SGHNT and CDR2 is YENEEA. The CDR3 DNA sequence: TGTGCCAGCAGCTTAGGGGGCGAAAAAGAGCTGTTTTTT. This codes for CASSLGGEKELFF.

The V gene is TRBV6-1, the J gene TRBJ2-1; TRBD2 might be the D (6 bases). Trimming took off 7 bases at V and 7 bases at J, with 11 bases between the two ends. The germline V gene has CDR1 MNHNS and CDR2 SASEGT. The CDR3 spans 12 residues. The CDR3 DNA follows: TGTGCCAGCACTAGGAGGGAAAATGAGCAGTTCTTC. Its protein is CASTRRENEQFF.

This chain connects TRBV28 to TRBJ2-2; TRBD2 aligns across 8 bases. Germline values: CDR1 MDHEN, CDR2 SYDVKM. This CDR3 comprises 16 residues. Losses at the gene ends were 3 bases for V and 1 base for J; bases not matched to a gene: 4. CDR3 residues: CASSFFAGGNTGELFF. The CDR3 region has the DNA TGTGCCAGCAGTTTTTTCGCGGGGGGGAACACCGGGGAGCTGTTTTTT.

The V call is TRBV28, the J call TRBJ2-5, with 7 bases that match TRBD1. CDR1 is MDHEN and CDR2 is SYDVKM in the germline V gene. The CDR3 runs to 15 residues. Losses at the gene ends were 4 bases for V and 5 bases for J; bases not matched to a gene: 10. As DNA, the CDR3 is TGTGCCAGCAGTTCCGGACAGGACCCTGGGGAGACCCAGTACTTC. Translated, it gives CASSSGQDPGETQYF. Full variable domain (remainder filled in from reference TRBV28 and TRBJ2-5): DVKVTQSSRYLVKRTGEKVFLECVQDMDHENMFWYRQDPGLGLRLIYFSYDVKMKEKGDIPEGYSVSREKKERFSLILESASTNQTSMYLCASSSGQDPGETQYFGPGTRLLVL.

This clone was counted a few times. The chain employs TRBV30 and TRBJ1-1; possibly TRBD1 for D (6 bases). V was trimmed by 2 bases and J by 6 bases, leaving 13 bases between them. Germline loops: CDR1 GTSNPN, CDR2 SVGIG (reference sequence). CDR3 length equals 13 residues. CDR3 DNA: TGTGCCTGGAGTATGGACAGCTCGGCTGAAGCTTTCTTT. Translated: CAWSMDSSAEAFF.

The chain links TRBV5-1 to TRBJ2-5, with D perhaps TRBD2 (5 bases). The CDR3 consists of 15 residues. Germline CDR1 SGHRS, CDR2 YFSETQ. V was trimmed by 3 bases and J by 4 bases, leaving 16 bases between them. CDR3 coding DNA: TGCGCCAGCAGCTGGGAGCAGCCGGTGGGAGAGACCCAGTACTTC. Protein product: CASSWEQPVGETQYF.

CDR3 loop: CASSQDWGLAGLSSYEQYF. The CDR3 DNA sequence: TGCGCCAGCAGCCAAGATTGGGGACTAGCGGGCCTTAGCTCCTACGAGCAGTACTTC. The rearrangement joins TRBV4-1 to TRBJ2-7, with 12 bases lining up with TRBD2. After removal of 0 bases from V and 0 bases from J, the junction contained 9 bases not matched to a gene. CDR3 length: 19 residues. Per germline, CDR1 MGHRA and CDR2 YSYEKL.

This clone has only one observation. The chain joins TRBV29-1 to TRBJ1-1, with D unresolved. CDR1 is SQVTM and CDR2 is ANQGSEA in the germline V gene. The CDR3 loop spans 13 amino acids. V lost 6 bases and J lost 6, with 17 bases in between. CDR3 residues: CSVPSGIGAEAFF. In nucleotides, the CDR3 is TGCAGCGTCCCCTCGGGGATAGGCGCTGAAGCTTTCTTT.

The genes are TRBV19 and TRBJ1-1, with a weak D call TRBD1 (6 bases). V lost 5 bases, J lost 1 base, and 14 bases lay in between. This CDR3 has 15 residues. The germline CDR1 and CDR2 sequences are LNHDA and SQIVND (reference sequence). The CDR3 sequence is CASSFLPGQNTEAFF. The CDR3 DNA reads TGTGCCAGTAGTTTCCTACCGGGACAGAACACTGAAGCTTTCTTT.

The chain combines TRBV4-2 with TRBJ2-3; possibly TRBD1 or TRBD2 for D (5 bases each). CDR3 length: 14 residues. Germline assignment: CDR1 LGHNA and CDR2 YNFKEQ. V was cut by 4 bases and J by 0 bases, with 8 bases left in between. CDR3 region: CASSPGASTDTQYF. The CDR3 nucleotides are TGTGCCAGCAGCCCCGGGGCAAGCACAGATACGCAGTATTTT.